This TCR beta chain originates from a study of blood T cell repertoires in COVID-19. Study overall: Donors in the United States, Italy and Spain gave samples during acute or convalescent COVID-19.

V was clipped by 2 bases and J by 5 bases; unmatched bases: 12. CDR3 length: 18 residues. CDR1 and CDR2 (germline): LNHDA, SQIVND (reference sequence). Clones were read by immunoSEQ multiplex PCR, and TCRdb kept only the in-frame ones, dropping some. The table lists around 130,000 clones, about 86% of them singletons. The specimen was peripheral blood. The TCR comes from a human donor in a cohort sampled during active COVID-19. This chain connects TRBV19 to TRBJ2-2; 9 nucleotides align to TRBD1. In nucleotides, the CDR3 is TGTGCCAGTAGTATAAAGACATGGGGACAGGGTCGAACCGGGGAGCTGTTTTTT. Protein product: CASSIKTWGQGRTGELFF.